This T cell receptor beta chain was sequenced in a study of naive and memory T cell subsets. Four subsets defined by CD45RA and CD27 were sorted after CD3, CD4, CD8 and live/dead staining. General study findings and limits: A few larger clonotypes appeared in naive repertoires, especially CD8, possibly memory cells re-expressing CD45RA. Expression changes during T cell differentiation may affect RNA-based TCR counts.

Both TRBC1 and TRBC2 were covered by a beta constant-region primer of two equimolar oligonucleotides. Ligated cDNA was amplified by four rounds of PCR with nested alpha and beta constant-region primers and SP2. One entry per CDR3 protein results from TCRdb running MiXCR on the UMI-ligation and nested PCR reads. The table lists about 100,000 distinct CDR3 sequences, around 15% of them singletons. Germline-derived CDR1 and CDR2 are SGHNT and YYREEE (reference sequence). This CDR3 has 16 amino acids. As for this clonotype: Antigen unknown.

The TCR was taken from a human donor in good health. The sequenced sample was naive CD8+ T cells from blood. The chain links TRBV5-4 to TRBJ1-3; no reliable D call. The CDR3 region has the DNA TGTGCAAGAAGATTGACTACGAGGGAATATGGAAAAAAAATATATTTT. The encoded protein is CARRLTTREYGKKIYF.